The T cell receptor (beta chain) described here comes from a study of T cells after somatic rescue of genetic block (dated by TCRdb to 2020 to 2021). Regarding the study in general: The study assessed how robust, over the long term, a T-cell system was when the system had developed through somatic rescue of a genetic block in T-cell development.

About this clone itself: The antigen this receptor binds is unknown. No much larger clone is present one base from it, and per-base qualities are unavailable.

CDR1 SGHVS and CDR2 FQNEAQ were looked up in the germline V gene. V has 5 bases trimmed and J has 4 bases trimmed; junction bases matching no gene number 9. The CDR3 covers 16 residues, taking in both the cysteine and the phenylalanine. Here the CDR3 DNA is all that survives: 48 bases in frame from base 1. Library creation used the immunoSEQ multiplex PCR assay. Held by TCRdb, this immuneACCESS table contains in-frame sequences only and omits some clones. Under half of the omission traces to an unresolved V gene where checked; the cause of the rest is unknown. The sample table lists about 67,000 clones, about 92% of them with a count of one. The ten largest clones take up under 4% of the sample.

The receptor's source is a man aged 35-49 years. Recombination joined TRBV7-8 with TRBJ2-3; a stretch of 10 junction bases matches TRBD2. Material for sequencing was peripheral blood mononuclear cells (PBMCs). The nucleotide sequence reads TGTGCCAGCAGCCCCCGGCGGACTAGCGGCCCAGATACGCAGTATTTT. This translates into CASSPRRTSGPDTQYF.